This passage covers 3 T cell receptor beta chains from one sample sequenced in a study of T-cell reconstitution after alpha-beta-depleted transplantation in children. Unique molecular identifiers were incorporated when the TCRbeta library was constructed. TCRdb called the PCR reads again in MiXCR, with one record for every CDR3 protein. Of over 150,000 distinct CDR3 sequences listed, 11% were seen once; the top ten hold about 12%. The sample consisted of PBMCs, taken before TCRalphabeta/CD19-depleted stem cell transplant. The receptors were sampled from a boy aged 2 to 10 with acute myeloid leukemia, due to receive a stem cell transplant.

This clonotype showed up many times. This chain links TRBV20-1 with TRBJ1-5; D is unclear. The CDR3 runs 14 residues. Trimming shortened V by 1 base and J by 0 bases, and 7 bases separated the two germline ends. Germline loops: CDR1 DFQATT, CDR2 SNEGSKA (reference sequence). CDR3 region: CSARAADSNQPQHF. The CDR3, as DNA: TGCAGTGCTAGAGCGGCAGATAGCAATCAGCCCCAGCATTTT.

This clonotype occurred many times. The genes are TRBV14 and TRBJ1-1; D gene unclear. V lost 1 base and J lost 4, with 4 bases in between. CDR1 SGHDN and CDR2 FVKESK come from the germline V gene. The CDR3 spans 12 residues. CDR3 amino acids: CASSQGGTEAFF. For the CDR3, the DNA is TGTGCCAGCAGCCAAGGGGGCACTGAAGCTTTCTTT.

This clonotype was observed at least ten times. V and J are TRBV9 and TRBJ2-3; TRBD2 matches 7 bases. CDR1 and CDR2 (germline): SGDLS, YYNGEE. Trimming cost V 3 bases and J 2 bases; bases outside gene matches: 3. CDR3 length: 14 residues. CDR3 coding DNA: TGTGCCAGCAGCGCTAGCGGATACACAGATACGCAGTATTTT. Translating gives CASSASGYTDTQYF.